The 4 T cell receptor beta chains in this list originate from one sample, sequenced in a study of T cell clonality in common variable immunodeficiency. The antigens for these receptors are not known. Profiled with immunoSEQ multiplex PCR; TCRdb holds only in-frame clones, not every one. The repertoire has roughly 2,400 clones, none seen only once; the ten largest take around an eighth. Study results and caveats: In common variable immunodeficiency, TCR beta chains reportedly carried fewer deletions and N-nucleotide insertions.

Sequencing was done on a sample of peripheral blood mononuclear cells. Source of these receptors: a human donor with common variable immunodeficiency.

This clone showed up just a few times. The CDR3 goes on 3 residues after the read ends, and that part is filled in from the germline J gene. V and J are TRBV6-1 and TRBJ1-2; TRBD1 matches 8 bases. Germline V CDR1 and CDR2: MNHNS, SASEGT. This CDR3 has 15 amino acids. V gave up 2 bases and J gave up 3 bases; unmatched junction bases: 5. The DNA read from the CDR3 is TGTGCCAGCAGTGAACGCCAGACAGGGGACTATGGC. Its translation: CASSERQTGDYG. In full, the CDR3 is CASSERQTGDYGYTF.

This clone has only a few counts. Partial CDR3 DNA: TGTGCCAGCTCACCCCGGAGACAGGAAGGCCCCAATCAGCCC. It encodes CASSPRRQEGPNQP. The CDR3 in its entirety is CASSPRRQEGPNQPQHF. The rearrangement joins TRBV18 to TRBJ1-5; a weak D match, TRBD1 (6 bases). From the germline J gene comes the end of the CDR3, since the read stops 3 residues before it. Germline CDR1 KGHSH, CDR2 LQKENI. The CDR3 has 17 amino acids. The V gene lost 3 bases and the J gene lost 3 bases, with 18 bases spanning the gap.

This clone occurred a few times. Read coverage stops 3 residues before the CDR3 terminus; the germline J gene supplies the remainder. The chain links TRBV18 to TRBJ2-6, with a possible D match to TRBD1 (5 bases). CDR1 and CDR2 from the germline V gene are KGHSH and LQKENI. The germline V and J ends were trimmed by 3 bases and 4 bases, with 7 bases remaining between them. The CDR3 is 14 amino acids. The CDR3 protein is CASSPTAGANVLTF. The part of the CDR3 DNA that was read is TGTGCCAGCTCACCGACAGCCGGGGCCAACGTC.

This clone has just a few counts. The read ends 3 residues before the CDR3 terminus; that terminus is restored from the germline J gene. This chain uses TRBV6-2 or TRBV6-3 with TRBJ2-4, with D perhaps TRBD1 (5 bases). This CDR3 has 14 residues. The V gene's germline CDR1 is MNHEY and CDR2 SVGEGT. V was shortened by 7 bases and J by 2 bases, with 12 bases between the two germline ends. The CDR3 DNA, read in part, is TGTGCCAGCAACCTTAGACAGACCAAAAACATT. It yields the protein CASNLRQTKNI. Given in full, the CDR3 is CASNLRQTKNIQYF.